This is a list of T cell receptor beta chains from one sample in a study of control samples from healthy donors and cancer patients. Clones were sequenced by immunoSEQ multiplex PCR, and TCRdb holds only the in-frame ones, with some missing. The top ten clones hold around 1.6% of a sample with around 200,000 clones, just under 95% of them seen once. Source material: blood. These receptors all come from a man aged 18 to 29 in good health. CDR3s include the opening cysteine and the closing phenylalanine or tryptophan. Each record gives: J gene, clone size, V gene, D gene, CDR3 protein, CDR3 DNA. A D gene is named only where the DNA matches it firmly. Expanded clones get a size class; other rows say once, few or many, or leave the size out.

TRBJ1-2	.	TRBV10-2	.	CASSQRGDSYGYTF	TGCGCCAGCAGTCAGCGGGGGGATAGCTATGGCTACACCTTC
TRBJ2-7	.	TRBV18	TRBD2	CASSRLAGYEQYF	TGTGCCAGCTCACGACTAGCGGGCTACGAGCAGTACTTC
TRBJ2-1	.	TRBV24-1	TRBD2	CATSDPLAGEPSSYNEQFF	TGTGCCACCAGTGATCCGCTAGCGGGGGAGCCGAGCTCCTACAATGAGCAGTTCTTC
TRBJ2-7	.	TRBV12-3/TRBV12-4	.	CASSFGLLSPYF	TGTGCCAGCAGTTTCGGTTTGTTGAGCCCGTACTTC
TRBJ1-6	.	TRBV12-3/TRBV12-4	.	CASSLGLNSPLHF	TGTGCCAGCAGTTTAGGCTTGAATTCACCCCTCCACTTT
TRBJ2-2	.	TRBV6-5	.	CASSYSFNSGGELFF	TGTGCCAGCAGTTACTCTTTTAATAGCGGCGGGGAGCTGTTTTTT
TRBJ2-7	.	TRBV3-1/TRBV3-2	.	CASSLGRSLEQYF	TGTGCCAGCAGCCTTGGACGGTCTTTGGAGCAGTACTTC
TRBJ1-2	.	TRBV28	TRBD1	CASSLGGNYGYTF	TGTGCCAGCAGCTTAGGGGGCAACTATGGCTACACCTTC
TRBJ1-2	.	TRBV30	TRBD1	CAGSTGGANGYTF	TGTGCCGGATCCACAGGGGGCGCGAATGGCTACACCTTC
TRBJ2-7	.	TRBV21-1	.	CASSKMPRGRAPYEQYF	TGTGCCAGCAGCAAGATGCCCAGGGGGCGTGCGCCCTACGAGCAGTACTTC
TRBJ1-1	.	TRBV4-1	TRBD1	CASSQDGSGGAEAFF	TGCGCCAGCAGCCAAGATGGGTCAGGGGGGGCTGAAGCTTTCTTT
TRBJ1-4	once	TRBV19	.	CASSNRAEEKLFF	TGTGCCAGTAGTAATAGGGCCGAAGAAAAACTGTTTTTT
TRBJ2-7	.	TRBV11-2	.	CASSPQWLANHEQYF	TGTGCCAGCAGCCCTCAGTGGCTAGCCAACCACGAGCAGTACTTC
TRBJ1-6	.	TRBV3-1/TRBV3-2	.	CASSQGASYNSPLHF	TGTGCCAGCAGCCAAGGTGCCTCCTATAATTCACCCCTCCACTTT
TRBJ1-5	.	TRBV5-6	TRBD1	CASSSITGTGNQPQHF	TGTGCCAGCAGCTCGATTACCGGGACAGGGAATCAGCCCCAGCATTTT
TRBJ1-5	.	TRBV6-2/TRBV6-3	.	CASSRISQPQHF	TGTGCCAGCAGTCGCATAAGTCAGCCCCAGCATTTT
TRBJ2-5	.	TRBV12-3/TRBV12-4	TRBD1	CASRRQGEETQYF	TGTGCCAGCAGGCGACAGGGGGAAGAGACCCAGTACTTC
TRBJ2-7	.	TRBV5-6	.	CASRGGSYEQYF	TGTGCCAGCAGAGGTGGTTCCTACGAGCAGTACTTC
TRBJ2-3	.	TRBV2	TRBD2	CASSPRRGGESTDTQYF	TGTGCCAGCAGTCCCCGGCGGGGGGGAGAAAGCACAGATACGCAGTATTTT
TRBJ2-3	.	TRBV5-1	TRBD2	CASSFGLAMDTQYF	TGCGCCAGCAGCTTCGGACTAGCGATGGATACGCAGTATTTT
TRBJ1-1	.	TRBV12-5	TRBD1	CASGRPRTGLNTEAFF	TGTGCTAGTGGTAGACCCCGGACAGGGTTGAACACTGAAGCTTTCTTT
TRBJ2-2	.	TRBV7-2	TRBD1	CASSFPRTGNSGELFF	TGTGCCAGCAGCTTTCCCCGGACAGGAAACTCCGGGGAGCTGTTTTTT
TRBJ2-1	.	TRBV6-5	TRBD1	CASSWGQAIEQFF	TGTGCCAGCAGTTGGGGACAGGCGATTGAGCAGTTCTTC
TRBJ1-2	.	TRBV20-1	.	CSASGRINYGYTF	TGCAGTGCTAGTGGTCGGATTAACTATGGCTACACCTTC
TRBJ2-2	.	TRBV7-9	.	CASSLERAGELFF	TGTGCCAGCAGCTTAGAAAGGGCCGGGGAGCTGTTTTTT
TRBJ1-4	.	TRBV19	.	CASSKKGLRGTSTNEKLFF	TGTGCCAGTAGTAAAAAAGGGCTCCGGGGGACGTCAACTAATGAAAAACTGTTTTTT
TRBJ2-6	.	TRBV4-1	TRBD1	CASTQGTGGLGANVLTF	TGCGCCAGCACCCAAGGGACAGGGGGGCTTGGGGCCAACGTCCTGACTTTC
TRBJ1-5	.	TRBV21-1	.	CAGDRPVQGNQPQHF	TGTGCCGGGGACAGGCCAGTCCAGGGGAATCAGCCCCAGCATTTT
TRBJ1-1	.	TRBV7-9	.	CASSPTGTEAFF	TGTGCCAGCAGCCCGACAGGCACTGAAGCTTTCTTT
TRBJ2-2	.	TRBV5-1	TRBD2	CASSQLAGSDGELFF	TGCGCCAGCAGTCAGCTAGCGGGTAGCGACGGGGAGCTGTTTTTT
TRBJ1-5	.	TRBV20-1	.	CSASKGVHQPQHF	TGCAGTGCTAGTAAAGGGGTCCATCAGCCCCAGCATTTT
TRBJ1-1	.	TRBV18	.	CASSRGLGNTEAFF	TGTGCCAGCTCACGGGGGCTGGGGAACACTGAAGCTTTCTTT
TRBJ2-7	few	TRBV12-3/TRBV12-4	TRBD1	CASSLGQTYEQYF	TGTGCCAGCAGTCTGGGACAGACCTACGAGCAGTACTTC
TRBJ1-2	.	TRBV27	TRBD1	CASSPGGQGRGYTF	TGTGCCAGCAGTCCTGGGGGACAGGGTAGGGGCTACACCTTC
TRBJ1-5	once	TRBV2	.	CASARADGNQPQHF	TGTGCCAGCGCCAGGGCGGACGGCAATCAGCCCCAGCATTTT
TRBJ1-2	.	TRBV5-4	.	CASSSGTSYGYTF	TGTGCCAGCAGCTCCGGGACTTCTTATGGCTACACCTTC
TRBJ2-2	.	TRBV25-1	.	CASSAERNTGELFF	TGTGCCAGCAGTGCTGAGCGGAACACCGGGGAGCTGTTTTTT
TRBJ2-6	.	TRBV5-2	.	CASKLTGEYTGRANVLTF	TGTGCCAGCAAACTCACTGGAGAGTACACAGGTCGGGCCAACGTCCTGACTTTC
TRBJ2-3	once	TRBV7-9	TRBD2	CASSLADGAGRYTQYF	TGTGCCAGCAGCTTAGCGGATGGGGCCGGGAGGTATACGCAGTATTTT
TRBJ1-3	.	TRBV7-9	.	CASSLQLRSSGNTIYF	TGTGCCAGCAGCTTACAGCTTAGGAGTTCTGGAAACACCATATATTTT
TRBJ2-7	.	TRBV2	.	CASSPNLPTGVHSYEQYF	TGTGCCAGCAGTCCAAACCTACCTACCGGGGTACACTCCTACGAGCAGTACTTC
TRBJ1-1	.	TRBV5-6	.	CASSLYLGSMDTEAFF	TGTGCCAGCAGCTTGTATCTGGGGTCGATGGACACTGAAGCTTTCTTT
TRBJ1-1	few	TRBV6-5	.	CASSPLGLGNEAFF	TGTGCCAGCAGCCCCCTAGGACTAGGGAATGAAGCTTTCTTT
TRBJ1-4	.	TRBV6-5	.	CASSYSKGGKLFF	TGTGCCAGCAGTTACTCGAAAGGGGGAAAACTGTTTTTT
TRBJ1-4	few	TRBV9	.	CASSVALLDEKLFF	TGTGCCAGCAGCGTAGCTCTATTGGATGAAAAACTGTTTTTT
TRBJ1-6	.	TRBV28	.	CASSPVNSPLHF	TGTGCCAGCAGTCCAGTAAATTCACCCCTCCACTTT
TRBJ1-4	.	TRBV11-2	.	CASSRPGQPYEKLFF	TGTGCCAGCAGCCGCCCCGGACAGCCGTATGAAAAACTGTTTTTT
TRBJ1-3	.	TRBV15	.	CATSGEPTSGNTIYF	TGTGCCACCAGCGGAGAGCCTACCTCTGGAAACACCATATATTTT
TRBJ2-3	.	TRBV11-2	.	CASSLDSGGFDTQYF	TGTGCCAGCAGCTTAGATTCAGGAGGGTTTGATACGCAGTATTTT
TRBJ1-1	.	TRBV20-1	.	CSASLNTEAFF	TGCAGTGCTAGCCTAAACACTGAAGCTTTCTTT
TRBJ1-2	.	TRBV12-3/TRBV12-4	TRBD1	CASSRQGGGYTF	TGTGCCAGCAGCAGACAGGGCGGTGGCTACACCTTC
TRBJ1-2	.	TRBV21-1	.	CASFPPGQGTYGYTF	TGTGCCAGCTTCCCCCCGGGACAGGGCACCTATGGCTACACCTTC
TRBJ2-1	.	TRBV12-3/TRBV12-4	.	CASSRGATSRVFF	TGTGCCTCTAGTCGTGGGGCTACTTCCCGGGTGTTCTTC